The rows below give T cell receptor beta chains drawn from one sample of a study of blood T cell repertoires in COVID-19. Sequenced by immunoSEQ multiplex PCR; TCRdb stores in-frame clones only, minus some. The repertoire holds 450,000 to 500,000 clones, with about 85% as singletons. The sample was PBMCs or T cells enriched from blood (not recorded which). The receptors derive from a young woman who had recovered from COVID-19. The CDR3 runs from the conserved cysteine through the conserved F or W. A D gene is named only where the DNA matches it firmly. Size values are once, few and many counts, or a class for expanded clones, and some rows have none.

TRBV11-2	.	.	TRBJ2-1	TGTGCCAGCAGCTTAGCGAGAGGGTCAAATGAGCAGTTCTTC	CASSLARGSNEQFF
TRBV30	.	.	TRBJ2-7	TGTGCCTGGAGTGAGACAGGTCAATACGAGCAGTACTTC	CAWSETGQYEQYF
TRBV12-3/TRBV12-4	.	.	TRBJ1-5	TGTGCCAGCAGTTTTTCGAGTCGGCAGCCCCAGCATTTT	CASSFSSRQPQHF
TRBV28	TRBD2	.	TRBJ2-3	TGTGCCAGCAGTTTCGCCCTAGCGGGGGGGTCAGATACGCAGTATTTT	CASSFALAGGSDTQYF
TRBV7-9	.	.	TRBJ2-1	TGTGCCAGCAGGAACCTACTATACAATGAGCAGTTCTTC	CASRNLLYNEQFF
TRBV5-4	.	few	TRBJ2-5	TGTGCCAGCAGCTTGAAGCTGGGAGGCCAAGAGACCCAGTACTTC	CASSLKLGGQETQYF
TRBV4-1	.	.	TRBJ1-3	TGCGCCAGCAGCCATCCGGACAGTAGCTCTGGAAACACCATATATTTT	CASSHPDSSSGNTIYF
TRBV30	.	.	TRBJ1-6	TGTGCCTGGAGCCAAACAGTGGTCTCCTATAATTCACCCCTCCACTTT	CAWSQTVVSYNSPLHF
TRBV6-1	TRBD1	.	TRBJ2-1	TGTGCCAGCAGTGAACGGGACAGTGGTTACAATGAGCAGTTCTTC	CASSERDSGYNEQFF
TRBV10-1	TRBD2	.	TRBJ2-2	TGCGCCAGCATTGTAAGCGGGGGAAACGGGAACGGGGAGCTGTTTTTT	CASIVSGGNGNGELFF
TRBV5-1	TRBD2	once	TRBJ2-7	TGCGCCAGCAGCGACGGGACTAGCCGCGAATCCGAGCAGTACTTC	CASSDGTSRESEQYF
TRBV19	TRBD1	.	TRBJ1-4	TGTGCCAGCTCACAGGGGTTTGCAACTAATGAAAAACTGTTTTTT	CASSQGFATNEKLFF
TRBV5-1	TRBD1	.	TRBJ1-4	TGCGCCAGCAGCCGGGACAGGGCATCGAAACTGTTTTTT	CASSRDRASKLFF
TRBV5-6	.	few	TRBJ1-3	TGTGCCAGCAGCTCCCTTACTTCAAACTCTGGAAACACCATATATTTT	CASSSLTSNSGNTIYF